This T cell receptor (beta chain) stems from a study of OX40 agonist ivuxolimab in advanced cancers. Across the study: One patient with hepatocellular carcinoma and two with cutaneous melanoma, three in all, had partial responses.

This clone was counted a single time. Germline CDR1 and CDR2: SEHNR and FQNEAQ (reference sequence). The CDR3 has 17 amino acids. The trim removed 5 bases at V and 7 bases at J, leaving 8 bases unmatched. The protocol was immunoSEQ multiplex PCR, while the TCRdb copy is restricted to in-frame clones and leaves out a portion. Of tens of thousands of clones in the sample, roughly nine tenths were seen once. Autoimmune disease history or systemic immunosuppression meant exclusion. Cycle 7 day 1, cycle 4 day 1, and baseline were the timepoints at which blood was sampled. This receptor was obtained from an adult with an advanced solid tumor such as melanoma, head and neck, liver or kidney cancer. The chain is built from TRBV7-9 and TRBJ2-4; 16 nucleotides align to TRBD2. The specimen was CD4+ or CD8+ T cells sorted from blood, collected in a trial of the OX40 agonist ivuxolimab. DNA of the CDR3: TGTGCCAGCAGCGTAACCGGGACTAGCGGGAGGGGGAACATTCAGTACTTC. Translated: CASSVTGTSGRGNIQYF.